The 16 T cell receptor beta chains in this list originate from one sample, sequenced in a study of T cell repertoires in cytomegalovirus infection. MiXCR was run by TCRdb on the reads, yielding one entry per CDR3 protein. Altogether about 770,000 distinct CDR3 sequences are present, 29% being singletons, with the ten largest covering 10% to 15%. These receptors are not linked to any known antigen. This specimen consisted of cultured CD8+ T cells from PBMCs, obtained from culture after CMV antigen stimulation. Receptors originate from a human donor in good health (CMV status not recorded). Some clones in this sample may be carry-over from other donors' samples.

This chain uses TRBV7-9 with TRBJ1-2, with 7 bases aligning to TRBD1. This CDR3 is built from 15 residues. The J segment lost 6 bases and the V segment lost 3 bases, leaving 10 bases of the junction unmatched. Germline V gives CDR1 SEHNR, CDR2 FQNEAQ (reference sequence). The CDR3 region is CASSFVRGQTDGYTF. The CDR3 coding sequence is TGTGCCAGCAGCTTTGTTCGGGGACAGACAGATGGCTACACCTTC.

The V call is TRBV7-2, the J call TRBJ2-1; D not resolved. V lost 2 bases to trimming and J lost 7 bases, with 9 bases between them. This CDR3 has 13 residues. CDR1 is SGHTA and CDR2 is FQGNSA in the germline V gene. In DNA, the CDR3 is TGTGCCAGCAGCTTAATTTTGGGTAATGAGCAGTTCTTC. This translates into CASSLILGNEQFF.

V gene TRBV6-1 combines with J gene TRBJ1-2, with D hard to call. The CDR3 extends over 13 amino acids. Germline V gene sequence: CDR1 MNHNS, CDR2 SASEGT. CDR3 in amino acids: CVNTPDKNYGYTF. CDR3 nucleotides: TGTGTCAACACCCCAGACAAGAACTATGGCTACACCTTC.

CDR3 region: CSALTGRLAKNIQYF. The CDR3 DNA follows: TGCAGCGCTCTGACAGGACGATTAGCCAAAAACATTCAGTACTTC. V and J are TRBV29-1 and TRBJ2-4, with a tentative D call TRBD1 (6 bases). Trimming removed 7 bases from V and 0 bases from J, with 16 bases in between. CDR1 is SQVTM, CDR2 ANQGSEA, per germline. This CDR3 spans 15 amino acids. Looking up the rest from reference TRBV29-1 and TRBJ2-4 gives the full variable domain: SAVISQKPSRDICQRGTSLTIQCQVDSQVTMMFWYRQQPGQSLTLIATANQGSEATYESGFVIDKFPISRPNLTFSTLTVSNMSPEDSSIYLCSALTGRLAKNIQYFGAGTRLSVL.

This clonotype showed up just a few times. This chain links TRBV5-6 with TRBJ1-1; D remains unclear. The CDR3 extends over 12 amino acids. Germline-derived CDR1 and CDR2 are SGHDT and YYEEEE. V shed 4 bases and J shed 7 bases, with 11 bases lying between them. The CDR3 nucleotides read TGTGCCAGCAGCCCTTACACCAGTGAAGCTTTCTTT. Its translation is CASSPYTSEAFF.

The chain couples TRBV7-8 to TRBJ1-1; D may be TRBD1 (5 bases). V was cut by 1 base and J by 6 bases, with 9 bases left in between. Looked up from germline, CDR1 is SGHVS and CDR2 is FQNEAQ. The CDR3 loop spans 13 amino acids. The CDR3 nucleotides are TGTGCCAGCAGCTTAGACGGGGGAGCTGAAGCTTTCTTT. Its translation is CASSLDGGAEAFF. The variable domain in full, completed from reference TRBV7-8 and TRBJ1-1, reads GAGVSQSPRYKVAKRGQDVALRCDPISGHVSLFWYQQALGQGPEFLTYFQNEAQLDKSGLPSDRFFAERPEGSVSTLKIQRTQQEDSAVYLCASSLDGGAEAFFGQGTRLTVV.

The DNA of the CDR3 is TGTGCCAGCAGTTTGGCCAGGGCCAACGAGCAGTACTTC. As protein: CASSLARANEQYF. J is TRBJ2-7 and V is TRBV12-3 or TRBV12-4; tentative D call: TRBD1 (5 bases). The V end lost 3 bases, the J end lost 5 bases, and 11 bases lay between the germline ends. The CDR3 contains 13 residues.

This clonotype was recorded a few times. The CDR3 reads CASSYVAGNYGYTF. CDR3 bases: TGTGCCAGCAGTTACGTTGCAGGGAACTATGGCTACACCTTC. The chain carries TRBV6-6 and TRBJ1-2, with D possibly TRBD1 on 5 matching bases. Trimming shortened V by 2 bases and J by 2 bases, and 9 bases separated the two germline ends. The CDR3 runs to 14 residues. Per germline, CDR1 MNHNY and CDR2 SVGAGI (reference sequence).

The genes are TRBV2 and TRBJ2-1, with a weak D call TRBD1 (6 bases). Deletions cut 1 base from V and 3 bases from J, with 19 bases between. CDR3 length: 18 amino acids. Germline V gene lookup returns CDR1 SNHLY and CDR2 FYNNEI. The CDR3 loop reads CASSEVQGRLIFYNEQFF. The CDR3 nucleotides read TGTGCCAGCAGTGAAGTACAGGGACGCCTTATATTCTACAATGAGCAGTTCTTC.

In its sample, this clonotype was seen a few times. The genes are TRBV27 and TRBJ1-5; no clear D. Germline lookup yields CDR1 MNHEY and CDR2 SMNVEV (reference sequence). The CDR3 has 13 amino acids. The V gene lost 4 bases and the J gene lost 3 bases, with 7 bases spanning the gap. The CDR3 loop reads CASSSLLNQPQHF. For the CDR3, the DNA is TGTGCCAGCAGTTCCCTTCTCAATCAGCCCCAGCATTTT.

V gene TRBV7-6 combines with J gene TRBJ1-2; weak D call: TRBD1 (5 bases). The CDR3 has 14 amino acids. Germline V gives CDR1 SGHVS, CDR2 FNYEAQ. The V and J ends lost 6 bases and 1 base respectively, with 12 bases between them. The CDR3 reads CASRPDSSNYGYTF. The CDR3 DNA is TGTGCCAGCAGACCAGACAGTAGTAACTATGGCTACACCTTC. Supplemented by reference TRBV7-6 and TRBJ1-2, the full variable domain reads GAGVSQSPRYKVTKRGQDVALRCDPISGHVSLYWYRQALGQGPEFLTYFNYEAQQDKSGLPNDRFSAERPEGSISTLTIQRTEQRDSAMYRCASRPDSSNYGYTFGSGTRLTVV.

This clonotype was found a few times. The gene calls are TRBV27 and TRBJ1-1; D is undetermined. CDR1 is MNHEY, CDR2 SMNVEV, per germline (reference sequence). This CDR3 contains 16 residues. Trimming cost V 3 bases and J 6 bases, with 20 bases left between them. CDR3 nucleotides: TGTGCCAGCAGTTTCGGTCCCGGGCCGCCCGGGGCTGAAGCTTTCTTT. This encodes CASSFGPGPPGAEAFF.

Many counts were recorded for this clonotype. The J gene is TRBJ2-1, the V gene TRBV7-9; 8 positions match TRBD1. The ends lost 3 bases at V and 10 bases at J; junction bases unmatched: 2. CDR1 is SEHNR and CDR2 is FQNEAQ in the germline V gene (reference sequence). The CDR3 has 12 residues. The CDR3 bases are TGTGCCAGCAGCTTGACAGGGGAGGAGCAGTTCTTC. It is translated as CASSLTGEEQFF. The complete variable domain, with remaining parts taken from reference TRBV7-9 and TRBJ2-1, reads DTGVSQNPRHKITKRGQNVTFRCDPISEHNRLYWYRQTLGQGPEFLTYFQNEAQLEKSRLLSDRFSAERPKGSFSTLEIQRTEQGDSAMYLCASSLTGEEQFFGPGTRLTVL.

This sequence joins TRBV6-5 and TRBJ2-2, with D uncertain. Germline-derived CDR1 and CDR2 are MNHEY and SVGAGI. The CDR3 totals 13 residues. The V and J ends lost 3 bases and 6 bases respectively, with 8 bases between them. CDR3 amino acids: CASSYGWSGELFF. For the CDR3, the DNA is TGTGCCAGCAGTTATGGTTGGTCCGGGGAGCTGTTTTTT.

The chain is built from TRBV28 and TRBJ1-5; unclear D gene. Germline assignment: CDR1 MDHEN and CDR2 SYDVKM. Trimming cost V 7 bases and J 1 base, with 11 bases left between them. This CDR3 is 14 amino acids long. For the CDR3, the DNA is TGTGCCAGCACCCAGGACGGGAGCAATCAGCCCCAGCATTTT. This codes for CASTQDGSNQPQHF.

This clonotype came up many times. CDR3 in DNA: TGTGCCAGCAGCTGGGGCCGGGGGAACACTGAAGCTTTCTTT. Its protein product is CASSWGRGNTEAFF. J is TRBJ1-1 and V is TRBV7-2; D might be TRBD1 (5 bases). Trimming stripped 4 bases from V and 1 base from J, with 10 bases between. The CDR3 has 14 amino acids. Germline-derived CDR1 and CDR2 are SGHTA and FQGNSA.